This note documents a single T cell receptor (beta chain) sequence. It has no known antigen specificity. Base qualities are not recorded, but no much larger clone differs from it by a single base. The CDR3 regions of human TCRbeta chains were subjected to immunosequencing. Concerning the study's data processing: Repertoire TCRs were matched against a reference library of SARS-CoV-2-specific TCRs generated with the MIRA antigen-specificity platform. Breadth meant the fraction of unique TCRs that were SARS-CoV-2-associated, whereas depth meant the fraction of total T cells that were SARS-CoV-2-associated. Using the MIRA data, each spike-specific TCR was assigned both to the spike region to which the TCR was reactive and to a CD4 or CD8 class. Log10-transformed breadth and depth values were compared by one-way ANOVA with Sidak's multiple comparisons tests. This is the immuneACCESS table as TCRdb keeps it, with only in-frame sequences that have V and J called. A part of the clones is gone; compared with another copy, unresolved V genes explain less than half, and the rest is unexplained. V, J and clone size were drawn from that table, and D and trimming were deduced from the DNA. The sample table holds around 180,000 clones, of which 75% to 90% were seen once. In total, the top ten clones hold 6.9% of the sample.

The germline V gene (reference sequence) supplies CDR1 SGHNT and CDR2 YYREEE. Trimming takes 4 bases off V and 5 bases off J; junction bases not matched to a gene: 5. The CDR3 runs 14 amino acids, cysteine and phenylalanine included. Only the CDR3 region is kept as DNA, spanning 42 bases read in frame from base 1. The data originate from a study of T cell responses to AZD1222 COVID-19 vaccine listed by TCRdb under 2021. Turning to the overall study: AZD1222 recipients whose second dose came at about 4 weeks and those whose second dose came at about 12 weeks were combined into one group, since spike-specific TCR depth and breadth did not differ between the two schedules. A total of just over 230 trial participants underwent TCR sequencing, of whom about 210 had received two doses of AZD1222 and about 26 had received two doses of the MenACWY control vaccine. Trial participants were enrolled by age into subgroups of 18-55, 56-69 and 70-plus years, and around 150, 29 and 61 TCR-sequenced participants, respectively, were included in these subgroups.

What this sample's time point label stands for: baseline before first vaccination. Vaccinee samples were obtained from the UK trials COV001 and COV002, which included a single-blind randomized controlled phase 2/3 trial of AZD1222 (ChAdOx1 nCoV-19) in healthy adults. For TCRbeta chain sequencing, PBMC samples were collected from trial participants at day 0 and at day 28 after the second dose. Here is what the overall study found, with its caveats: Because no day 14 peak-response samples were available, repertoires were characterized only after the peak T cell response. Reportedly, close to half of the unique spike-specific TCRs recognized epitopes lying outside the regions that are mutated in the B.1.351 and B.1.1.7 variants. Only six AZD1222 recipients were SARS-CoV-2 seropositive at baseline, limiting conclusions about previously exposed vaccinees. Most participants were white British and females outnumbered males, and the authors suggested that clonal diversity may have been underestimated. The 56-69-year group was small, and its depth increase did not reach significance, likely because of low power. Spike-specific TCR breadth and depth rose significantly after two AZD1222 doses compared with day 0 and with MenACWY recipients. Vaccine-associated CD4 TCRs spanned the whole spike protein, with dominant responses in regions 160-218 and 743-854.

The receptor chain draws on TRBV5-4 and TRBJ2-1, and TRBD1 matches 8 of the central bases. This material consisted of peripheral blood, taken on day 0 of AZD1222 vaccination. This TCR derives from an adult in good health. This receptor has the CDR3 CASSHQGANNEQFF. The nucleotides read TGTGCCAGCAGCCATCAGGGGGCCAACAATGAGCAGTTCTTC.